This T cell receptor beta chain was observed in a study of pediatric ulcerative colitis. Regarding the study as a whole: Acute severe colitis showed lower rectal diversity from clonal expansions.

The V end was cut by 5 bases, the J end by 7 bases, with 14 bases between. Germline loops: CDR1 MDHEN, CDR2 SYDVKM. This CDR3 has 13 residues. Sequencing used immunoSEQ multiplex PCR; TCRdb keeps in-frame clones, though not all of them. Of about 40,000 clones in the sample, 60% to 75% were seen once. During colonoscopy, one to two rectal pinch biopsies were collected. About this clone: Its antigen remains unknown.

V usage is TRBV28 and J usage is TRBJ1-2; weak D call: TRBD1 (5 bases). The origin of this receptor is a boy between 10 and 17 years old with severe ulcerative colitis. The sequenced material came from gut tissue. The CDR3 DNA follows: TGTGCCAGCAGTCCGGACACTCGCCGTGGCTACACCTTC. Translating gives CASSPDTRRGYTF.